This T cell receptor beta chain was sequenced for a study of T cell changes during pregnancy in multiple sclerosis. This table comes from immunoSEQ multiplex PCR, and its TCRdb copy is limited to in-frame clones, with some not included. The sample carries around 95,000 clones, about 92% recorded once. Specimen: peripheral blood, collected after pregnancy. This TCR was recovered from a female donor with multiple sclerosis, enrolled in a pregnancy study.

CDR3 DNA sequence: TGTGCCACCAGCAGAGGAGGAGCAGGGGGGAACACTGAAGCTTTCTTT. It translates to CATSRGGAGGNTEAFF. V gene TRBV15 combines with J gene TRBJ1-1, with 7 positions matching TRBD1. Germline lookup yields CDR1 LNHNV and CDR2 YYDKDF (reference sequence). After removal of 1 base from V and 1 base from J, the junction contained 6 bases not matched to a gene. The CDR3 sequence is 16 residues long.